The 31 T cell receptor beta chains presented below share a single source sample, sequenced in a study of T cell repertoires in cytomegalovirus infection. TCRdb re-called the reads with MiXCR, one entry per CDR3 protein. The sample carries some 310,000 distinct CDR3 sequences, around 25% recorded once. What these receptors recognize is not known. Material: cultured PBMCs, obtained from culture after CMV antigen stimulation. The receptors originated from a human donor in good health (CMV status not recorded). Some clones in this sample may be carry-over from other donors' samples.

The rearrangement joins TRBV4-1 to TRBJ1-5, with D perhaps TRBD1 (6 bases). Germline V gene data show CDR1 as MGHRA and CDR2 as YSYEKL. Trimming left V 4 bases short and J 7 bases short, with 20 bases between. The CDR3 runs to 16 residues. This CDR3 reads CASSPPPEGGGQPQHF. The CDR3 coding sequence is TGCGCCAGCAGCCCGCCACCAGAGGGGGGAGGCCAGCCCCAGCATTTT.

This clonotype came up a few times. The chain recombines TRBV7-8 with TRBJ2-5, with 9 bases aligning to TRBD1. Germline V gives CDR1 SGHVS, CDR2 FQNEAQ. Trimming removed 4 bases from V and 7 bases from J; junction bases left unmatched: 10. This CDR3 spans 15 amino acids. DNA for the CDR3: TGTGCCAGCAGCTCTGGGACAGGGCCAGAGGGGACCCAGTACTTC. Translated: CASSSGTGPEGTQYF.

J is TRBJ2-3 and V is TRBV12-5; the D is unclear. In germline, CDR1 is LGHNT, CDR2 FRNRAP. The CDR3 is made up of 14 amino acids. V was cut by 5 bases and J by 5 bases, with 14 bases left in between. This CDR3 is CASGPSGGGDTQYF. The CDR3 coding sequence is TGTGCTAGTGGTCCATCGGGTGGCGGAGATACGCAGTATTTT. The full variable domain, with the rest looked up from reference TRBV12-5 and TRBJ2-3, is DARVTQTPRHKVTEMGQEVTMRCQPILGHNTVFWYRQTMMQGLELLAYFRNRAPLDDSGMPKDRFSAEMPDATLATLKIQPSEPRDSAVYFCASGPSGGGDTQYFGPGTRLTVL.

V and J are TRBV28 and TRBJ2-2; no clear D. Per germline, CDR1 MDHEN and CDR2 SYDVKM. This CDR3 contains 15 residues. Trimming pared 5 bases from V and 4 bases from J, leaving 14 bases between. CDR3 region: CASSPLGMGTGELFF. The CDR3 DNA is TGTGCCAGCAGTCCCCTGGGGATGGGCACCGGGGAGCTGTTTTTT.

The chain recombines TRBV9 with TRBJ1-2; 7 bases match TRBD1. After removal of 4 bases from V and 5 bases from J, the junction contained 5 bases not matched to a gene. Germline CDR1 is SGDLS and CDR2 is YYNGEE. The CDR3 covers 13 residues. DNA of the CDR3: TGTGCCAGCAGCCGGTCAGGGGGGTATGGCTACACCTTC. This codes for CASSRSGGYGYTF.

V and J are TRBV10-3 and TRBJ1-1; tentatively, D is TRBD1 (5 bases). This CDR3 has 13 amino acids. In germline, CDR1 is ENHRY, CDR2 SYGVKD. V lost 4 bases to trimming and J lost 4 bases, with 10 bases between them. The CDR3, as DNA: TGTGCCATCAGTGCGGGGGGGAGCACTGAAGCTTTCTTT. It yields the protein CAISAGGSTEAFF.

V is TRBV6-2 or TRBV6-3 and J is TRBJ2-6; 8 bases agree with TRBD1. There are 15 residues in the CDR3. Germline loops: CDR1 MNHEY, CDR2 SVGEGT. V lost 5 bases and J lost 2; bases outside the gene matches: 2. The CDR3 nucleotides are TGTGCCAGCAGTCAGGGGGCGGCTGGGGCCAACGTCCTGACTTTC. It is translated as CASSQGAAGANVLTF.

The sample holds one count of this clonotype. The chain is built from TRBV7-9 and TRBJ1-2; no clear D gene. The CDR3 runs 13 residues. The germline V gene has CDR1 SEHNR and CDR2 FQNEAQ (reference sequence). Trimming left V 1 base short and J 8 bases short, with 11 bases between. The CDR3 protein is CASSLDDRQGYTF. The CDR3 nucleotides read TGTGCCAGCAGCTTAGATGATAGGCAGGGCTACACCTTC.

This clonotype was seen repeatedly, ten times or more. The chain combines TRBV7-9 with TRBJ2-4, with unresolved D. V was pared by 4 bases and J by 2 bases, with 15 bases between. The CDR3 has 16 amino acids. Germline V gene sequence: CDR1 SEHNR, CDR2 FQNEAQ (reference sequence). The CDR3 sequence is CASSYPEGLTKNIQYF. Written as DNA, the CDR3 is TGTGCCAGCAGCTACCCTGAAGGGCTGACCAAAAACATTCAGTACTTC.

The chain couples TRBV7-6 to TRBJ2-3; D is ambiguous. This CDR3 has 12 amino acids. The germline CDR1 and CDR2 sequences are SGHVS and FNYEAQ. The ends were cut back, 10 bases at V and 1 base at J, with 9 bases in the middle. The CDR3 DNA reads as TGTGCCACCTCCCCCGGCACAGATACGCAGTATTTT. Translating gives CATSPGTDTQYF.

This clonotype was seen a few times. The chain employs TRBV5-4 and TRBJ2-3; 10 bases match TRBD2. The CDR3 covers 14 residues. With 10 bases clipped from V and 4 bases from J, the junction kept 9 bases outside the gene matches. Germline V gene sequence: CDR1 SGHNT, CDR2 YYREEE (reference sequence). CDR3 sequence (DNA): TGTGCCGGATCTAGCGGGAGTCGGTCAGATACGCAGTATTTT. Protein sequence: CAGSSGSRSDTQYF.

The chain joins TRBV12-3 or TRBV12-4 to TRBJ1-1; D not resolved. CDR3 length: 14 residues. V dropped 1 base and J dropped 6 bases, with 12 bases sitting between them. CDR3 bases: TGTGCCAGCAGTTTAGGGGCACTGAGCCCTGAAGCTTTCTTT. Amino acid sequence: CASSLGALSPEAFF.

This clonotype was observed a few times. The genes are TRBV29-1 and TRBJ2-7, with TRBD2 matching 12 bases. V lost 6 bases to trimming and J lost 1 base; unmatched junction nucleotides: 22. From germline, CDR1 is SQVTM and CDR2 ANQGSEA. The CDR3 consists of 20 residues. As DNA, the CDR3 is TGCAGCGTCTCGACAGAAACGACTAGCGGGAGTTCCGTTTTATCCTACGAGCAGTACGTC. Its protein is CSVSTETTSGSSVLSYEQYV.

The rearrangement joins TRBV6-1 to TRBJ2-2; D uncertain. Deletions cut 8 bases from V and 0 bases from J, with 16 bases between. CDR3 length: 16 amino acids. CDR1 and CDR2 (germline): MNHNS, SASEGT. The CDR3 region is CASPKVGTTNTGELFF. CDR3 nucleotides: TGTGCCAGCCCCAAAGTGGGCACCACGAACACCGGGGAGCTGTTTTTT.

The chain recombines TRBV7-9 with TRBJ2-4, with TRBD1 identical over 8 bases. The V gene end was trimmed by 4 bases and the J gene end by 4 bases; junction bases not matched to a gene: 3. Germline V gives CDR1 SEHNR, CDR2 FQNEAQ (reference sequence). CDR3 length: 14 residues. The CDR3 spells CASSSGQAKNIQYF. CDR3 DNA: TGTGCCAGCAGCTCGGGACAGGCTAAAAACATTCAGTACTTC.

This clonotype was picked up a small number of times. J is TRBJ2-1 and V is TRBV7-2; 10 bases agree with TRBD2. Germline trimming cut 3 bases from V and 6 bases from J; bases unmatched to any gene: 8. Germline-derived CDR1 and CDR2 are SGHTA and FQGNSA. CDR3 length equals 16 residues. The CDR3 here is CASSFSTSGLTNEQFF. The CDR3 DNA follows: TGTGCCAGCAGCTTCTCGACTAGCGGGCTTACCAATGAGCAGTTCTTC.

The chain recombines TRBV6-2 or TRBV6-3 with TRBJ2-1, with D unclear. CDR1 is MNHEY and CDR2 is SVGEGT in the germline V gene. The V end lost 0 bases, the J end lost 10 bases, and 7 bases lay between the germline ends. This CDR3 is 12 amino acids long. CDR3 in amino acids: CASSYSHLEQFF. The DNA of the CDR3 is TGTGCCAGCAGTTACTCACACCTAGAGCAGTTCTTC.

This clonotype has more than one count but fewer than ten. This chain uses TRBV7-9 with TRBJ2-1; 8 bases map to TRBD2. V lost 3 bases, J lost 7 bases, and 5 bases stayed unmatched. CDR3 length: 14 amino acids. Germline V CDR1 and CDR2: SEHNR, FQNEAQ (reference sequence). In nucleotides, the CDR3 is TGTGCCAGCAGCTTCGTCGGGAGGGTAAATGAGCAGTTCTTC. Translated: CASSFVGRVNEQFF.

The genes are TRBV20-1 and TRBJ2-1; a possible D gene is TRBD1 (6 bases). The germline V and J ends were trimmed by 6 bases and 7 bases, with 22 bases remaining between them. The CDR3 has 15 residues. The germline V gene has CDR1 DFQATT and CDR2 SNEGSKA (reference sequence). The CDR3 DNA sequence: TGCAGTGCCGCCCGGAGAACAGGGAGTAGGAATGAGCAGTTCTTC. Amino acids: CSAARRTGSRNEQFF.

This rearrangement joins TRBV6-1 to TRBJ2-5, with TRBD2 identical over 9 bases. V dropped 5 bases and J dropped 9; count of bases not matched to a gene: 13. CDR3 length: 15 amino acids. Germline CDR1 MNHNS, CDR2 SASEGT. The CDR3 DNA reads TGTGCCAGCAGTTCCAGACTAGCGGCGCACAATGCCCAGTACTTC. The encoded protein is CASSSRLAAHNAQYF.

The V gene is TRBV24-1, the J gene TRBJ2-3; D ambiguous. The CDR3 is 15 residues long. Trimming stripped 2 bases from V and 3 bases from J, with 11 bases between. The germline V gene has CDR1 KGHDR and CDR2 SFDVKD. The CDR3 DNA reads TGTGCCACCAGTGATTCCCCGGGCTTAACAGATACGCAGTATTTT. As protein: CATSDSPGLTDTQYF.

This chain joins TRBV5-4 and TRBJ1-6; the D gene is possibly TRBD1 (6 bases). V lost 0 bases and J 10 bases, leaving 17 bases between the germline ends. The germline CDR1 and CDR2 sequences are SGHNT and YYREEE (reference sequence). The CDR3 spans 16 residues. CDR3 residues: CASSLASSGVRSPLHF. The DNA for the CDR3 is TGTGCCAGCAGCTTGGCCTCGTCAGGGGTAAGGTCACCCCTCCACTTT.

This clonotype was seen more than once but under ten times. J is TRBJ2-3 and V is TRBV7-2; perhaps TRBD2 as D (5 bases). Germline V lookup: CDR1 SGHTA, CDR2 FQGNSA. The CDR3 extends over 15 amino acids. The V end was cut by 4 bases, the J end by 2 bases, with 13 bases between. This CDR3 reads CASSSRVSNTDTQYF. The CDR3 nucleotides are TGTGCCAGCAGCTCGAGGGTTTCTAACACAGATACGCAGTATTTT.

The J gene is TRBJ2-2, the V gene TRBV12-3 or TRBV12-4; a possible D gene is TRBD2 (7 bases). The ends were cut back, 8 bases at V and 6 bases at J, with 19 bases in the middle. This CDR3 is built from 15 residues. This chain's CDR3 is CASALGGGRAGELFF. The CDR3 bases are TGTGCCAGCGCCCTAGGGGGGGGGAGGGCCGGGGAGCTGTTTTTT.

This clonotype was seen a handful of times. This sequence joins TRBV28 and TRBJ2-1; TRBD1 agrees at 10 bases. Losses at the gene ends were 2 bases for V and 10 bases for J; bases not matched to a gene: 8. CDR3 length equals 15 residues. Germline values: CDR1 MDHEN, CDR2 SYDVKM. The CDR3 is CASSLPGTGVGEQFF. CDR3 nucleotides: TGTGCCAGCAGTTTACCCGGGACAGGGGTCGGAGAGCAGTTCTTC.

The chain is built from TRBV12-3 or TRBV12-4 and TRBJ2-3; a possible D gene is TRBD1 (6 bases). CDR3 length: 18 residues. Trimming shortened V by 6 bases and J by 1 base, and 23 bases separated the two germline ends. This CDR3 is CASSPASTGPSGTDTQYF. For the CDR3, the DNA is TGTGCCAGCAGCCCAGCCTCGACAGGCCCCTCGGGCACAGATACGCAGTATTTT.

This clonotype showed up just a few times. The chain couples TRBV7-9 to TRBJ1-3, with a possible D match to TRBD1 (5 bases). The germline V gene encodes CDR1 SEHNR and CDR2 FQNEAQ (reference sequence). This CDR3 has 14 residues. Trimming pared 3 bases from V and 4 bases from J, leaving 10 bases between. The CDR3 coding sequence is TGTGCCAGCAGCTTGCAGGGCGTCGGAAACACCATATATTTT. It is translated as CASSLQGVGNTIYF.

This clonotype was detected only a few times. This sequence joins TRBV28 and TRBJ1-1, with D possibly TRBD1 on 6 matching bases. V gave up 4 bases and J gave up 1 base, with 16 bases separating them. CDR1 MDHEN and CDR2 SYDVKM come from the germline V gene. The CDR3 has 16 amino acids. Here the CDR3 reads CASSYGGGLGNTEAFF. In DNA form, the CDR3 reads TGTGCCAGCAGTTATGGGGGCGGCCTGGGGAACACTGAAGCTTTCTTT. Variable domain in full (rest from reference TRBV28 and TRBJ1-1): DVKVTQSSRYLVKRTGEKVFLECVQDMDHENMFWYRQDPGLGLRLIYFSYDVKMKEKGDIPEGYSVSREKKERFSLILESASTNQTSMYLCASSYGGGLGNTEAFFGQGTRLTVV.

The rearrangement uses TRBV6-2 or TRBV6-3 and TRBJ1-2; D is uncertain. Germline V gene sequence: CDR1 MNHEY, CDR2 SVGEGT. CDR3 size: 14 residues. The ends were cut back, 2 bases at V and 4 bases at J, with 11 bases in the middle. CDR3 region: CASSYRRRFYGYTF. For the CDR3, the DNA is TGTGCCAGCAGTTACCGTCGAAGATTCTATGGCTACACCTTC.

This clonotype was observed at least ten times. This chain uses TRBV7-3 with TRBJ1-5; D is ambiguous. The V end lost 0 bases, the J end lost 0 bases, and 27 bases lay between the germline ends. From germline, CDR1 is SGHTA and CDR2 FQGTGA. The CDR3 is 22 amino acids. CDR3: CASSLTNVGIRPDPYSNQPQHF. The CDR3 coding sequence is TGTGCCAGCAGCTTAACCAACGTCGGGATCCGACCGGACCCTTATAGCAATCAGCCCCAGCATTTT.

There are a few counts of this clonotype. This chain uses TRBV7-2 with TRBJ2-7; D perhaps matches TRBD2 (6 bases). The germline V gene has CDR1 SGHTA and CDR2 FQGNSA. Trimming took 4 bases from V and 2 from J, leaving 18 bases between them. The CDR3 runs to 16 residues. CDR3 bases: TGTGCCAGCAGCTCCCATTTAGGTAGCGGACCCTACGAGCAGTACTTC. It translates to CASSSHLGSGPYEQYF. Supplemented by reference TRBV7-2 and TRBJ2-7, the full variable domain reads GAGVSQSPSNKVTEKGKDVELRCDPISGHTALYWYRQSLGQGLEFLIYFQGNSAPDKSGLPSDRFSAERTGGSVSTLTIQRTQQEDSAVYLCASSSHLGSGPYEQYFGPGTRLTVT.